This T cell receptor (beta chain) comes out of a study of T cell responses to AZD1222 COVID-19 vaccine. The protocol was immunoSEQ multiplex PCR, while the TCRdb copy is restricted to in-frame clones and leaves out a portion. In the table there are roughly 100,000 clones, over 90% of which are singletons. The input for sequencing was peripheral blood, taken on day 0 of AZD1222 vaccination. This sequence originates from an adult in good health.

CDR3 sequence reads: CASSQGVGTHEQFF. The CDR3 coding sequence is TGTGCCAGCAGCCAAGGGGTGGGAACACATGAGCAGTTCTTC. This sequence joins TRBV3-1 (or the pseudogene TRBV3-2) and TRBJ2-1, with D unresolved. V lost 1 base and J lost 8, with 12 bases in between. The CDR3 is made up of 14 amino acids. Germline V lookup: CDR1 LGHDT, CDR2 YNNKEL (reference sequence).